This is a list of T cell receptor beta chains from one sample in a study of T cell responses to AZD1222 COVID-19 vaccine. Measured with immunoSEQ multiplex PCR; TCRdb has only the in-frame clones, and not every one. The sample lists some 120,000 clones; 70% to 90% were seen once. Sample: peripheral blood, taken on day 0 of AZD1222 vaccination. The receptor source for this set is an adult in good health. Each CDR3 is given with its conserved first and last residue. A D gene is named only where the DNA matches it firmly. Clone size is not always given. Where it is, it says once, few, many or a class for expanded clones.

>TRBV25-1|TRBD1|-|TRBJ1-1
CASSGLQGVNTEAFF
TGTGCCAGCAGTGGCCTACAGGGGGTGAACACTGAAGCTTTCTTT
>TRBV24-1|-|once|TRBJ1-2
CATSDPKRTAGDGYTF
TGTGCCACCAGTGATCCCAAAAGGACCGCCGGGGATGGCTACACCTTC
>TRBV18|-|-|TRBJ1-2
CASSPLSENYGYTF
TGTGCCAGCTCACCACTTTCGGAGAACTATGGCTACACCTTC
>TRBV6-5|-|-|TRBJ1-2
CASWESMVGYTF
TGTGCCAGCTGGGAATCGATGGTTGGCTACACCTTC
>TRBV6-2/TRBV6-3|-|-|TRBJ1-1
CASSYGGLMNTEAFF
TGTGCCAGCAGTTACGGAGGATTAATGAACACTGAAGCTTTCTTT
>TRBV4-2|TRBD2|-|TRBJ2-7
CASSHESGGFYEQYF
TGTGCCAGCAGCCACGAGAGCGGGGGGTTCTACGAGCAGTACTTC
>TRBV11-2|-|-|TRBJ1-1
CASSLGGGGTEAFF
TGTGCCAGCAGCTTAGGGGGCGGAGGCACTGAAGCTTTCTTT
>TRBV10-3|-|-|TRBJ1-2
CAISYDNYGYTF
TGTGCCATCAGTTATGATAACTATGGCTACACCTTC
>TRBV11-3|-|-|TRBJ1-2
CASSGRTEAYGYTF
TGTGCCAGCAGCGGACGGACAGAGGCCTATGGCTACACCTTC
>TRBV29-1|TRBD1|-|TRBJ1-2
CSVAPVVRTGDGGYTF
TGCAGCGTGGCCCCTGTCGTGAGGACAGGGGACGGTGGCTACACCTTC
>TRBV20-1|-|once|TRBJ1-2
CSASSGSRYGYTF
TGCAGTGCTAGTTCGGGTTCCCGCTATGGCTACACCTTC
>TRBV6-6|-|-|TRBJ1-6
CASRLPRGSYNSPLHF
TGTGCCAGCAGACTCCCCAGGGGATCCTATAATTCACCCCTCCACTTT
>TRBV10-3|TRBD1|-|TRBJ1-1
CAISAGQGNTEAFF
TGTGCCATCAGTGCAGGACAGGGGAACACTGAAGCTTTCTTT
>TRBV6-5|-|-|TRBJ1-3
CASSYGGTSGNTIYF
TGTGCCAGCAGTTATGGGGGGACCTCTGGAAACACCATATATTTT